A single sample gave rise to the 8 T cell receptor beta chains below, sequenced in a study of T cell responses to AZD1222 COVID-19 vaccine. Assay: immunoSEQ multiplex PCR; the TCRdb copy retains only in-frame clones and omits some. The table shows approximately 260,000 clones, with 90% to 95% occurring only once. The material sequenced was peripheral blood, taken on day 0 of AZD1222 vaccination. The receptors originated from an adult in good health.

The CDR3 coding sequence is TGTGCCAGCAGTTACGCGGACCCATCGTATGGTTCACCCCTCCACTTT. It specifies CASSYADPSYGSPLHF. The chain employs TRBV6-2 or TRBV6-3 and TRBJ1-6; D is uncertain. The CDR3 length is 16 residues. V lost 2 bases and J lost 9, with 17 bases in between. Germline assignment: CDR1 MNHEY and CDR2 SVGEGT.

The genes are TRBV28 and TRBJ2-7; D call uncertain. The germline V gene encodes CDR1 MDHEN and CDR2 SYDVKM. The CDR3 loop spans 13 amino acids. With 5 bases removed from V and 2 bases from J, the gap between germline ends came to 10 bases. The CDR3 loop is CASSLHLTYEQYF. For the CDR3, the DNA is TGTGCCAGCAGTCTCCACCTCACCTACGAGCAGTACTTC.

The CDR3 region is CSVGPGGETQYF. CDR3 coding DNA: TGCAGCGTCGGGCCCGGGGGTGAGACCCAGTACTTC. The chain is built from TRBV29-1 and TRBJ2-5; D possibly corresponds to TRBD2 (6 bases). Trimming removed 6 bases from V and 5 bases from J, with 13 bases in between. Germline V gene lookup returns CDR1 SQVTM and CDR2 ANQGSEA. The CDR3 covers 12 residues.

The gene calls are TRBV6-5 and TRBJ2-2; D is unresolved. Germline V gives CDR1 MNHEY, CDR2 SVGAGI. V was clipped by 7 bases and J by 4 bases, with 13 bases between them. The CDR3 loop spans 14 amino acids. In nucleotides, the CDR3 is TGTGCCAGCAAATCAGGATCGCGCACCGGGGAGCTGTTTTTT. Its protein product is CASKSGSRTGELFF.

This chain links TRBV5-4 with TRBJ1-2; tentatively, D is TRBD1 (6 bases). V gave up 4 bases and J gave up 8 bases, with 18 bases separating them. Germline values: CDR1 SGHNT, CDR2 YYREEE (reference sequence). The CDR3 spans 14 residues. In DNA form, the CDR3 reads TGTGCCAGCAGCCACTCCGCGGGGGCTGGGGGCTACACCTTC. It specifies CASSHSAGAGGYTF.

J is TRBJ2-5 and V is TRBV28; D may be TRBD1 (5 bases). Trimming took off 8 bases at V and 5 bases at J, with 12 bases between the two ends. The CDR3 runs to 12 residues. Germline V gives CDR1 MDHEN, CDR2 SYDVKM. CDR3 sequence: CASWTSGETQYF. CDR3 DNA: TGTGCCAGCTGGACAAGTGGGGAGACCCAGTACTTC.

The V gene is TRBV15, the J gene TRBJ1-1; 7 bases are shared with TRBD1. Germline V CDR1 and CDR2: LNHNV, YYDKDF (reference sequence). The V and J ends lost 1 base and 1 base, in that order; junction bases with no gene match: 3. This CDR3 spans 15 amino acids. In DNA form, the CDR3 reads TGTGCCACCAGCAGAGTCTGGGACAGGAACACTGAAGCTTTCTTT. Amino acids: CATSRVWDRNTEAFF.

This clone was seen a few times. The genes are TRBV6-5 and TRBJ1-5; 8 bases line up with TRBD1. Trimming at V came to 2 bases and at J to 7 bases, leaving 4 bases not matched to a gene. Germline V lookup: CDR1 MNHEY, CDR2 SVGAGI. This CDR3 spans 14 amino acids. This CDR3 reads CASSYGQGGQPQHF. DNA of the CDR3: TGTGCCAGCAGTTACGGACAGGGTGGGCAGCCCCAGCATTTT.